Included here is one T cell receptor (beta chain) sequence, with context. Germline V lookup: CDR1 LNHDA, CDR2 SQIVND (reference sequence). The CDR3 is made up of 15 amino acids. Trimming removed 2 bases at V and 0 bases at J, with 8 bases between. The data are from a study of Ad26.COV2.S vaccination and SARS-CoV-2 variants. Study as a whole: Intramuscular Ad26.COV2.S doses were given once or twice, 56 days apart.

Measured with immunoSEQ multiplex PCR; TCRdb has only the in-frame clones, and not every one. There are approximately 460,000 clones in the sample; 89% occur only once, and under 2% lies in the top ten. Treatment of the sample: some 20 received Ad26.COV2.S at low or high dose, single or two shots; about 5 received placebo; per-sample allocation not given. Day 63 after the first injection of vaccine or placebo was the sampling time. Expression of Wuhan-strain SARS-CoV-2 spike came from the Ad26 vector that formed the vaccine. The chain couples TRBV19 to TRBJ1-3; tentatively, D is TRBD1 (5 bases). The clonotype comes from a person aged 18 to 59 who received the Ad26.COV2.S COVID-19 vaccine or a placebo. The sample here was peripheral blood, taken in a trial of Ad26.COV2.S vaccine versus placebo. The DNA for the CDR3 is TGTGCCAGTAGTATAAAGGGGACCTCTGGAAACACCATATATTTT. As protein: CASSIKGTSGNTIYF.